Listed below are T cell receptor beta chains from one sample, sequenced in a study of blood T cells in healthy people across ages. TCRdb re-called the 5' RACE reads with MiXCR, one entry per CDR3 protein. The table shows under 1 million distinct CDR3 sequences, with approximately 44% occurring only once. Sequencing used blood. These receptors were collected from a man aged 60-69 years in good health. The CDR3 runs from the conserved cysteine through the conserved F or W.

>TRBV7-2|TRBJ2-1
CASSSPARGEQFF
>TRBV20-1|TRBJ1-2
CSARDLTGGDYGYTF
>TRBV29-1|TRBJ2-2
CSVPGQGSYTGELFF
>TRBV7-8|TRBJ1-2
CASIPQTGNYGYTF
>TRBV21-1|-
CASSTRGDDYEQYF
>TRBV7-2|TRBJ2-7
CASSLASTSGGSYEQYF
>TRBV7-9|TRBJ1-1
CASSLAAPMNTEAFF
>TRBV12-5|TRBJ2-7
CASGLDTIAGGRVEQYF
>TRBV4-3|TRBJ1-2
CASSQDKEGNYGYTF
>TRBV7-2|TRBJ1-6
CASSSRLSPLHF
>TRBV27|TRBJ1-5
CASGPGRNQPQHF
>TRBV28|TRBJ1-4
CASSPYSNEKLFF
>TRBV7-2|TRBJ2-7
CASSLKWGQGLSSYEQYF
>TRBV10-3|TRBJ2-7
CAISESSGQKPYEQYF
>TRBV7-3|TRBJ2-1
CASSLPGDEQFF
>TRBV7-8|TRBJ1-4
CASSLASGTGDEKLFF
>TRBV6-2/TRBV6-3|-
CASSSDRGAYNEQYF
>TRBV20-1|TRBJ1-4
CSTQKRGKATNEKLFF
>TRBV2|TRBJ2-1
CASTVTPGLVYNEQFF